Listed below are T cell receptor beta chains from one sample, sequenced in a study of T cells in Graves' hyperthyroidism and ophthalmopathy. A single record per CDR3 protein comes from TCRdb applying MiXCR to the multiplex PCR reads. This repertoire shows around 760,000 distinct CDR3 sequences, under 45% found once; its top ten account for around 32%. The sample was blood. The source is a woman aged 35 to 49 with Graves' hyperthyroidism. Both conserved end residues are part of each CDR3. The order of the fields is J gene, V gene, CDR3 protein.

TRBJ1-5	TRBV5-6	CASSYTGGWNQPQHF
TRBJ2-3	TRBV2	CASSPRGTDTQYF
TRBJ1-6	TRBV6-5	CASSRQYQGAYNSPLHF
TRBJ2-7	TRBV29-1	CSVDDGTKGSYEQYF
TRBJ1-4	TRBV6-1	CASSFGGETNEKLFF
TRBJ1-3	TRBV7-3	CASSPLPGQGTIYF
TRBJ1-1	TRBV14	CASSQARQGNTEAFF
TRBJ2-3	TRBV10-3	CAISQGTTDTQYF
TRBJ2-1	TRBV19	CASSIWSGGSYNEQFF
TRBJ2-5	TRBV4-3	CASSQGTGEETQYF
TRBJ1-2	TRBV19	CASSIGDGYTF
TRBJ2-7	TRBV7-2	CASSRRVEYEQYF
TRBJ1-2	TRBV10-1	CASSESPGQELCTF
TRBJ1-2	TRBV28	CASRTAGYYGYTF
TRBJ2-7	TRBV2	CASSEARVGRLSSYEQYF
TRBJ2-7	TRBV7-2	CASSFSYYEQYF
TRBJ1-4	TRBV19	CASSIVETNEKLFF
TRBJ1-4	TRBV20-1	CSASGGTEGEKLFF
TRBJ2-7	TRBV11-2	CASSQDPRPADEQYF
TRBJ2-7	TRBV2	CASSEPNEDRGLF
TRBJ1-2	TRBV28	CASSFGQGDVFGYTF
TRBJ2-7	TRBV3-1	CATSGTSAYEQYF
TRBJ1-4	TRBV6-1	CPSRRMGEKLFF